These 27 T cell receptor beta chains originate from one sample sequenced in a study of Ad26.COV2.S vaccination and SARS-CoV-2 variants. The treatment is: around 19 received Ad26.COV2.S at low or high dose, single or two shots; about 5 received placebo; per-sample allocation not given. Specimen acquisition occurred on day 63 following the initial vaccine or placebo injection. TCRdb's copy holds only in-frame clones and misses some; the assay was immunoSEQ multiplex PCR. This sample carries about 420,000 clones, approximately 88% of them seen once, and the ten largest clones take 3.6%. The sequences come from peripheral blood, collected in a trial of Ad26.COV2.S vaccine versus placebo. These receptors all stem from a person between 18 and 65 years old who received the Ad26.COV2.S COVID-19 vaccine or a placebo.

The rearrangement uses TRBV7-3 and TRBJ2-3; 12 bases agree with TRBD2. V lost 4 bases, J lost 0 bases, and 5 bases stayed unmatched. The CDR3 is 17 residues long. Per the germline V gene, CDR1 is SGHTA and CDR2 is FQGTGA. The DNA of the CDR3 is TGTGCCAGCAGCTCTCTAGCGGGGGGGCCTAGCACAGATACGCAGTATTTT. This codes for CASSSLAGGPSTDTQYF.

The V gene is TRBV3-1 (or the pseudogene TRBV3-2), the J gene TRBJ1-2; D might be TRBD1 (5 bases). CDR3 length: 18 amino acids. Germline loops: CDR1 LGHDT, CDR2 YNNKEL (reference sequence). Between the trimmed V and J ends, which lost 1 base and 0 bases, there was a span of 18 bases. The CDR3 nucleotides read TGTGCCAGCAGCCAAGTCTGGGGCCCCGTCCGAGCTAACTATGGCTACACCTTC. This sequence encodes CASSQVWGPVRANYGYTF.

This chain uses TRBV9 with TRBJ2-2; unclear D gene. CDR1 is SGDLS and CDR2 is YYNGEE in the germline V gene. This CDR3 region has 16 residues. The V end lost 0 bases, the J end lost 2 bases, and 11 bases lay between the germline ends. Here the CDR3 reads CASSVGVARNTGELFF. The CDR3, as DNA: TGTGCCAGCAGCGTAGGAGTAGCCAGAAACACCGGGGAGCTGTTTTTT. Using reference TRBV9 and TRBJ2-2 for the parts outside the CDR3, the full variable domain is DSGVTQTPKHLITATGQRVTLRCSPRSGDLSVYWYQQSLDQGLQFLIQYYNGEERAKGNILERFSAQQFPDLHSELNLSSLELGDSALYFCASSVGVARNTGELFFGEGSRLTVL.

V is TRBV30 and J is TRBJ1-6; TRBD1 matches at 7 bases. The CDR3 totals 16 residues. Germline-derived CDR1 and CDR2 are GTSNPN and SVGIG (reference sequence). V gave up 0 bases and J gave up 2 bases; unmatched junction bases: 4. The CDR3 sequence is CAWSVRGGAYNSPLHF. In DNA, the CDR3 is TGTGCCTGGAGTGTCAGGGGGGGAGCCTATAATTCACCCCTCCACTTT.

This chain uses TRBV2 with TRBJ1-1; D gene uncertain. The germline V gene encodes CDR1 SNHLY and CDR2 FYNNEI. CDR3 length equals 13 residues. V was trimmed by 7 bases and J by 0 bases, leaving 9 bases between them. The CDR3 region is CASILTVNTEAFF. The CDR3 DNA sequence: TGTGCCAGCATTTTAACGGTGAACACTGAAGCTTTCTTT.

For the CDR3, the DNA is TGCGCCAGCAGCGCTCGGACAGGCGGGGAGCTGTTTTTT. This codes for CASSARTGGELFF. The rearrangement links TRBV4-1 to TRBJ2-2, with 7 bases identical to TRBD1. After removal of 5 bases from V and 7 bases from J, the junction contained 4 bases not matched to a gene. CDR1 and CDR2 from the germline V gene are MGHRA and YSYEKL. The length of the CDR3 is 13 residues.

The V and J genes are TRBV7-9 and TRBJ1-4; no clear D. The CDR3 is 17 residues long. V lost 1 base, J lost 4 bases, and 16 bases lay in between. Germline CDR1 is SEHNR and CDR2 is FQNEAQ (reference sequence). The CDR3 sequence: CASSLGSGRRLNEKLFF. DNA for the CDR3: TGTGCCAGCAGCTTAGGGTCTGGTCGGAGACTTAATGAAAAACTGTTTTTT.

This clone was picked up one time. CDR3 sequence: CASSPSGVSGELFF. The CDR3 DNA reads as TGTGCCAGCAGCCCTAGCGGGGTGTCCGGGGAGCTGTTTTTT. The V call is TRBV7-9, the J call TRBJ2-2; 9 nucleotides agree with TRBD2. V was clipped by 5 bases and J by 6 bases; unmatched bases: 4. The CDR3 totals 14 residues. The V gene's germline CDR1 is SEHNR and CDR2 FQNEAQ (reference sequence).

The chain employs TRBV5-4 and TRBJ1-1; 7 positions agree with TRBD1. The CDR3 is 15 amino acids. CDR1 and CDR2 (germline): SGHNT, YYREEE (reference sequence). V lost 5 bases and J lost 3; bases outside the gene matches: 10. In DNA form, the CDR3 reads TGTGCCAGCAGACGCCAAGGGGGCGCGGACACTGAAGCTTTCTTT. Translating gives CASRRQGGADTEAFF.

CDR3 DNA sequence: TGCGCCAGCAGCTTGAAGACAGTCGACAATGAGCAGTTCTTC. Translated: CASSLKTVDNEQFF. The V gene is TRBV5-1, the J gene TRBJ2-1; D might be TRBD1 (5 bases). In germline, CDR1 is SGHRS, CDR2 YFSETQ. The CDR3 covers 14 residues. The V and J ends lost 1 base and 5 bases respectively, with 10 bases between them.

This clone has a single count. This chain links TRBV28 with TRBJ1-2; possible D gene TRBD1, 5 bases. From germline, CDR1 is MDHEN and CDR2 SYDVKM. The CDR3 spans 13 residues. The V and J ends lost 11 bases and 1 base respectively, with 14 bases between them. Written as DNA, the CDR3 is TGTGCCCTGGGCAGGGCTAATAACTATGGCTACACCTTC. It is translated as CALGRANNYGYTF.

The chain couples TRBV6-5 to TRBJ2-5, with TRBD2 matching 8 bases. The CDR3 has 15 amino acids. After removal of 0 bases from V and 3 bases from J, the junction contained 3 bases not matched to a gene. In germline, CDR1 is MNHEY, CDR2 SVGAGI. As DNA, the CDR3 is TGTGCCAGCAGTTACTCTGGGCGGGGGGAAGAGACCCAGTACTTC. As protein: CASSYSGRGEETQYF.

This clone was counted only a few times. The chain combines TRBV24-1 with TRBJ2-1; 7 nucleotides line up with TRBD1. Germline CDR1 and CDR2: KGHDR and SFDVKD. V was pared by 4 bases and J by 12 bases, with 8 bases of the junction left unmatched. CDR3 length: 13 amino acids. CDR3 sequence (DNA): TGTGCCACCAGTGACACAGGGGCCCTTGGGCAGTTCTTC. Protein product: CATSDTGALGQFF.

This chain links TRBV5-1 with TRBJ2-2; D remains unclear. The CDR3 extends over 14 amino acids. V lost 6 bases to trimming and J lost 7 bases, with 16 bases between them. Germline V gene lookup returns CDR1 SGHRS and CDR2 YFSETQ. Here the CDR3 reads CASNSGGAGGELFF. The CDR3 nucleotides are TGCGCCAGCAACTCAGGCGGAGCAGGCGGGGAGCTGTTTTTT.

The V gene is TRBV4-1, the J gene TRBJ2-6, with 9 bases fitting TRBD1. Germline V lookup: CDR1 MGHRA, CDR2 YSYEKL. With V trimmed by 2 bases and J by 3 bases, 11 bases remained unmatched. This CDR3 is built from 19 residues. CDR3 loop: CASSQWDRDEADGANVLTF. The CDR3 region has the DNA TGCGCCAGCAGCCAATGGGACAGGGACGAGGCTGATGGGGCCAACGTCCTGACTTTC.

CDR3 sequence reads: CAWSSAGTGSITEAFF. The DNA for the CDR3 is TGTGCCTGGAGTTCGGCCGGGACAGGGAGTATCACTGAAGCTTTCTTT. J is TRBJ1-1 and V is TRBV30; 9 positions match TRBD1. V lost 2 bases, J lost 4 bases, and 11 bases stayed unmatched. Germline V gene sequence: CDR1 GTSNPN, CDR2 SVGIG (reference sequence). The CDR3 is made up of 16 amino acids.

This chain uses TRBV4-1 with TRBJ1-3; possible D gene TRBD1, 6 bases. The germline V gene has CDR1 MGHRA and CDR2 YSYEKL. Deletions cut 1 base from V and 2 bases from J, with 18 bases between. The CDR3 sequence is 18 residues long. The CDR3 DNA sequence: TGCGCCAGCAGCCAAGTTCCCCGTGGGGGGGGGCCTGGAAACACCATATATTTT. Its protein is CASSQVPRGGGPGNTIYF.

Concerning this clone itself: At one end, the junction sequence differs from germline, possibly due to a read error. The V gene is TRBV7-7, the J gene TRBJ2-2; TRBD1 aligns across 9 bases. The CDR3 spans 15 residues. Germline values: CDR1 SSHAT, CDR2 FNYEAQ (reference sequence). The CDR3 protein is CASSQQGAATGELFF. DNA for the CDR3: TGTGCTAGCAGCCAACAGGGGGCAGCCACCGGGGAGCTGTTTTTT.

The chain is built from TRBV3-1 (or the pseudogene TRBV3-2) and TRBJ2-2; 8 bases match TRBD1. CDR1 is LGHDT, CDR2 YNNKEL, per germline (reference sequence). The V and J ends lost 3 bases and 4 bases, in that order; junction bases with no gene match: 7. The CDR3 spans 16 residues. CDR3 coding DNA: TGTGCCAGCAGCCATGAGACAGGGGCTGGCACCGGGGAGCTGTTTTTT. It yields the protein CASSHETGAGTGELFF.

This clone was counted once. The V gene is TRBV3-1 (or the pseudogene TRBV3-2), the J gene TRBJ2-1; D may match TRBD1 or TRBD2 (5 bases each). Germline loops: CDR1 LGHDT, CDR2 YNNKEL (reference sequence). Trimming left V 8 bases short and J 6 bases short, with 20 bases between. This CDR3 has 15 amino acids. The CDR3 DNA reads as TGTGCCAGCGGACAAAGCCTAACTAGTTTCAATGAGCAGTTCTTC. Protein: CASGQSLTSFNEQFF.

The chain uses TRBV13 and TRBJ2-7; no clear D gene. Trimming left V 2 bases short and J 3 bases short, with 8 bases between. The CDR3 runs to 13 residues. Germline loops: CDR1 PRHDT, CDR2 FYEKMQ (reference sequence). The CDR3 region is CASSLPGGYEQYF. The CDR3 DNA follows: TGTGCCAGCAGCTTACCGGGTGGCTACGAGCAGTACTTC.

The V call is TRBV6-7, the J call TRBJ2-5; 15 positions agree with TRBD2. TRBV6-7 is designated an ORF whose function remains uncertain. With 2 bases clipped from V and 2 bases from J, the junction kept 6 bases outside the gene matches. The CDR3 has 18 amino acids. CDR3 in amino acids: CASSYQGLAGGRQETQYF. The DNA for the CDR3 is TGTGCCAGCAGTTACCAAGGACTAGCGGGGGGGCGGCAAGAGACCCAGTACTTC.

The rearrangement joins TRBV4-3 to TRBJ1-4; a possible D gene is TRBD1 (5 bases). The CDR3 length is 16 residues. Trimming took off 0 bases at V and 4 bases at J, with 12 bases between the two ends. Germline V gives CDR1 LGHNA, CDR2 YSLEER. The CDR3 DNA sequence: TGCGCCAGCAGCCAAGATCGGGCAGGGTTTAATGAAAAACTGTTTTTT. Its protein product is CASSQDRAGFNEKLFF.

The chain carries TRBV5-1 and TRBJ1-1; 8 bases line up with TRBD1. The CDR3 sequence is 16 residues long. Trimming cost V 4 bases and J 2 bases; bases outside gene matches: 10. Germline CDR1 is SGHRS and CDR2 is YFSETQ. DNA for the CDR3: TGCGCCAGCAGCGGGGGCGGCACAGGGGGAAACACTGAAGCTTTCTTT. It specifies CASSGGGTGGNTEAFF.

A single count supports this clone. The chain is built from TRBV15 and TRBJ2-1; the match to TRBD2 covers 14 bases. The germline gives CDR1 LNHNV, CDR2 YYDKDF (reference sequence). This CDR3 region has 14 residues. Trimming cost V 5 bases and J 8 bases; bases outside gene matches: 2. The CDR3 protein is CATSPGLAGDEQFF. CDR3 in DNA: TGTGCCACCAGCCCGGGACTAGCGGGGGATGAGCAGTTCTTC.

CDR3 bases: TGTGCCAGCAGTTTCCGGTTAGGTGAGCAGTTCTTC. Translation gives CASSFRLGEQFF. The rearrangement links TRBV6-5 to TRBJ2-1; D remains ambiguous. Germline V gene sequence: CDR1 MNHEY, CDR2 SVGAGI. With 4 bases removed from V and 9 bases from J, the gap between germline ends came to 10 bases. This CDR3 comprises 12 residues.

V gene TRBV2 combines with J gene TRBJ1-1; D call uncertain. The V gene lost 2 bases and the J gene lost 4 bases, with 17 bases spanning the gap. Germline V gene data show CDR1 as SNHLY and CDR2 as FYNNEI. This CDR3 spans 16 amino acids. As DNA, the CDR3 is TGTGCCAGCAGTGAATTGTCGGGAGATTCGGGCACTGAAGCTTTCTTT. It translates to CASSELSGDSGTEAFF. Combining the CDR3 with reference TRBV2 and TRBJ1-1 gives the whole variable domain EPEVTQTPSHQVTQMGQEVILRCVPISNHLYFYWYRQILGQKVEFLVSFYNNEISEKSEIFDDQFSVERPDGSNFTLKIRSTKLEDSAMYFCASSELSGDSGTEAFFGQGTRLTVV.